The rows below give T cell receptor beta chains drawn from one sample of a study of blood T cell repertoires in COVID-19. The method was immunoSEQ multiplex PCR; TCRdb's version includes in-frame clones alone and lacks a portion of them. The sample lists approximately 160,000 clones; approximately 80% were seen once. The sample consisted of peripheral blood. The source of these receptors is a woman older than 75 with acute or convalescent COVID-19. CDR3s include the opening cysteine and the closing phenylalanine or tryptophan. A D gene is named only where the DNA matches it firmly. Only some rows state a clone size, as once, few, many or a class for expanded clones.

d_call	v_call	clone_size	j_call	cdr3_nt	cdr3_aa
-	TRBV19	-	TRBJ1-5	TGTGCCAGTAGTATAGATAATCAGGTGGGAGGCCTCCTGCATTTT	CASSIDNQVGGLLHF
TRBD1	TRBV6-2/TRBV6-3	-	TRBJ1-2	TGTGCCAGCAGTTACGAGAGGGGGCTCGATGGCTACACCTTC	CASSYERGLDGYTF
TRBD2	TRBV2	-	TRBJ2-5	TGTGCCAGCAGTGACGTAACTAGCGCCCTTAAAGAGACCCAGTACTTC	CASSDVTSALKETQYF
TRBD1	TRBV10-3	few	TRBJ2-7	TGTGCCATCAGTCGAGGACAGGTCTCCTACGAGCAGTACTTC	CAISRGQVSYEQYF
-	TRBV4-1	-	TRBJ2-7	TGCGCCAGCAGCCAAGACCAGCCCAGGGGATTACCCTACGAGCAGTACTTC	CASSQDQPRGLPYEQYF
-	TRBV20-1	-	TRBJ2-3	TGCAGTGCTAGAGATACGCGAAGGCAGTATTTT	CSARDTRRQYF
TRBD2	TRBV7-6	-	TRBJ2-7	TGTGCCAGCAGCCCGGAAGGCGGGGGGAGTTACGAGCAGTACTTC	CASSPEGGGSYEQYF
-	TRBV6-2/TRBV6-3	-	TRBJ1-2	TGTGCCAGCAGCGTAAAACAGGGTTATGGCTACACCTTC	CASSVKQGYGYTF
TRBD1	TRBV5-6	-	TRBJ1-6	TGTGCCAGCAGCTTGGAACAGGGGAATTCACCCCTCCACTTT	CASSLEQGNSPLHF
-	TRBV14	-	TRBJ2-7	TGTGCCAGCAGCCAACGATCAACCCCGCTGAGGGAGCAGTACTTC	CASSQRSTPLREQYF
-	TRBV7-2	many	TRBJ1-2	TGTGCCAGCAGCTTGGACAGTCATGGCTACACCTTC	CASSLDSHGYTF
-	TRBV18	-	TRBJ1-1	TGTGCCAGCTCACCACCGCACAGGGTTGATAGCACTGAAGCTTTCTTT	CASSPPHRVDSTEAFF
-	TRBV7-9	-	TRBJ1-2	TGTGCCAGCAGCCCTGACTATGACTATGGCTACACCTTC	CASSPDYDYGYTF
TRBD1	TRBV2	-	TRBJ1-1	TGTGCCAGCAGTGGGCAGGGGGGAACATCGGACACTGAAGCTTTCTTT	CASSGQGGTSDTEAFF
-	TRBV29-1	-	TRBJ2-5	TGCAGCGTTGGGAAGGGCGGGGAGACCCAGTACTTC	CSVGKGGETQYF
-	TRBV19	-	TRBJ1-5	TGTGCCAGTGGTATAAAGGGGCGCTCAGATTATAGCAATCAGCCCCAGCATTTT	CASGIKGRSDYSNQPQHF
-	TRBV4-2	-	TRBJ1-4	TGTGCCAGCAGCCTCGGACTCCAGGACCTTAATGAAAAACTGTTTTTT	CASSLGLQDLNEKLFF
-	TRBV5-4	-	TRBJ2-3	TGTGCCAGCAGCTGGAGCGGATCCGCCACAGATACGCAGTATTTT	CASSWSGSATDTQYF
TRBD1	TRBV2	-	TRBJ1-5	TGTGCCAGCAGTCTACAGGGGATCAATCAGCCCCAGCATTTT	CASSLQGINQPQHF
TRBD2	TRBV7-3	-	TRBJ2-1	TGTGCCAGCGGCCTAGCGGGGGGGTACAATGAGCAGTTCTTC	CASGLAGGYNEQFF
TRBD1	TRBV29-1	-	TRBJ1-1	TGCAGCGTTGAGGACAGGAGGGTTACTGAAGCTTTCTTT	CSVEDRRVTEAFF
TRBD1	TRBV18	-	TRBJ1-1	TGTGCCAGCTCACCGAGGCTACAGGGGGCGACTCCCACTGAAGCTTTCTTT	CASSPRLQGATPTEAFF
-	TRBV4-2	few	TRBJ1-1	TGTGCCAGCAGCCAAGATAGACGAGAGGCTGAAGCTTTCTTT	CASSQDRREAEAFF
-	TRBV3-1/TRBV3-2	-	TRBJ1-3	TGTGCCAGCAGCCCCGTTAGAGGAGCAGGGGAAGATGGAAACACCATATATTTT	CASSPVRGAGEDGNTIYF
-	TRBV6-5	-	TRBJ1-1	TGTGCCAGCACACTTACAGGAGGGACTGAAGCTTTCTTT	CASTLTGGTEAFF
-	TRBV3-1/TRBV3-2	few	TRBJ1-1	TGTGCCAGCAGCACCGGACAGTCCATGAACACTGAAGCTTTCTTT	CASSTGQSMNTEAFF
-	TRBV7-2	-	TRBJ1-4	TGTGCCAGCAGCTTCCCCAGTGGAGGGACTAATGAAAAACTGTTTTTT	CASSFPSGGTNEKLFF
TRBD2	TRBV4-2	-	TRBJ2-5	TGTGCCAGCAGCCTCGGTGGAAGCGGGGGGGCCCAGGAGACCCAGTACTTC	CASSLGGSGGAQETQYF
-	TRBV7-2	few	TRBJ2-3	TGTGCCAGCAGCTCACGGGTGGGTGGCACAGATACGCAGTATTTT	CASSSRVGGTDTQYF
-	TRBV15	once	TRBJ1-5	TGTGCCACCAGCAGAGACAGGGTCTCACAGCCCCAGCATTTT	CATSRDRVSQPQHF
-	TRBV19	-	TRBJ2-1	TGTGCCAGTAGTATGAGGGAGACCGATGAGCAGTTCTTC	CASSMRETDEQFF
TRBD1	TRBV6-5	-	TRBJ1-4	TGTGCCAGCAGAGATACCGGGACAGGGAATGAAAAACTGTTTTTT	CASRDTGTGNEKLFF
-	TRBV5-6	-	TRBJ1-2	TGTGCCAGCAGCTTGGGACAGAACTATGGCTACACCTTC	CASSLGQNYGYTF
TRBD1	TRBV2	few	TRBJ2-2	TGTGCCAGCAGTACAGGGGCCGGGGAGCTGTTTTTT	CASSTGAGELFF
-	TRBV5-1	-	TRBJ2-2	TGCGCCAGCAGCTTGGGACTAGAGTTTCACACCGGGGAGCTGTTTTTT	CASSLGLEFHTGELFF
-	TRBV10-3	-	TRBJ1-5	TGTGCCATCCAGGGAGGAGAAAGCAATCAGCCCCAGCATTTT	CAIQGGESNQPQHF
TRBD1	TRBV7-3	-	TRBJ1-2	TGTGCCAGCAGCCCCGATCCGGGACAGGGGGCTAGTAACTATGGCTACACCTTC	CASSPDPGQGASNYGYTF